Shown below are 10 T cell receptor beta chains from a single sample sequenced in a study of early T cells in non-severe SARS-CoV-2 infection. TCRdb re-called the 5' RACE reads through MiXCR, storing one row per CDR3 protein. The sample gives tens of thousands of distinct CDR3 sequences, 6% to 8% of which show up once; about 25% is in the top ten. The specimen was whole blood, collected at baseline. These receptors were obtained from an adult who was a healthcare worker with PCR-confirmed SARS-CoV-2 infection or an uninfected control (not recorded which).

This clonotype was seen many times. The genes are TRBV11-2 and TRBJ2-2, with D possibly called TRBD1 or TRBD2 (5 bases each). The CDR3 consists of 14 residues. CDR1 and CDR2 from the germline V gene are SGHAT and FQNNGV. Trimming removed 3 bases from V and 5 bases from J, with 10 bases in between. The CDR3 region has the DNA TGTGCCAGCAGCTTGGGGACGTGGACCGGGGAGCTGTTTTTT. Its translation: CASSLGTWTGELFF.

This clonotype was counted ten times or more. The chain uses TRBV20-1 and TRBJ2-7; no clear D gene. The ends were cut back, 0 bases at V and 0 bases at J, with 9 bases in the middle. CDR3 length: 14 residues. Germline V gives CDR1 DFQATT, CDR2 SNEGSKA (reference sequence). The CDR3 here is CSARDIQSSYEQYF. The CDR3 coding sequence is TGCAGTGCTAGAGATATCCAGAGCTCCTACGAGCAGTACTTC.

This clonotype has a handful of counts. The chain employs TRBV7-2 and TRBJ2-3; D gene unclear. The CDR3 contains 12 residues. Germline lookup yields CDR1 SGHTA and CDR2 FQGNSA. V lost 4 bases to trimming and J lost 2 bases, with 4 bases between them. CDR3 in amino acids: CASSYFTDTQYF. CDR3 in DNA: TGTGCCAGCAGCTACTTCACAGATACGCAGTATTTT.

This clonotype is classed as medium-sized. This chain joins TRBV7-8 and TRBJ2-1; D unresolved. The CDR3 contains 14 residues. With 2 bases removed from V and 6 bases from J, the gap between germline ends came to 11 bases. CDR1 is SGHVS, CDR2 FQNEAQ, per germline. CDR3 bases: TGTGCCAGCAGCTTATTACTCTCAGGCAATGAGCAGTTCTTC. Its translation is CASSLLLSGNEQFF. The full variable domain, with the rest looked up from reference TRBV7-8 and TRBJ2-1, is GAGVSQSPRYKVAKRGQDVALRCDPISGHVSLFWYQQALGQGPEFLTYFQNEAQLDKSGLPSDRFFAERPEGSVSTLKIQRTQQEDSAVYLCASSLLLSGNEQFFGPGTRLTVL.

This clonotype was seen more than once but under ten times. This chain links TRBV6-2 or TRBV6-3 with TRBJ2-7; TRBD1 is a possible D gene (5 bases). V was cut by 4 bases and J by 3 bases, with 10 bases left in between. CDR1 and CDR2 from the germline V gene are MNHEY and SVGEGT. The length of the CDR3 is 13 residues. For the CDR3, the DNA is TGTGCCAGCAGTTTTGACAGCAACTACGAGCAGTACTTC. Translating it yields CASSFDSNYEQYF.

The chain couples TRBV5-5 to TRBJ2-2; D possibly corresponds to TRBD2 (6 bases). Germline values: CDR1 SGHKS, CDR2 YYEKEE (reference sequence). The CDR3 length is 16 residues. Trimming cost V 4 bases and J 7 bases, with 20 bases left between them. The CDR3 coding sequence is TGTGCCAGCAGCCTCCTCGTGGGAGGAGGGAACGGGGAGCTGTTTTTT. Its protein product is CASSLLVGGGNGELFF.

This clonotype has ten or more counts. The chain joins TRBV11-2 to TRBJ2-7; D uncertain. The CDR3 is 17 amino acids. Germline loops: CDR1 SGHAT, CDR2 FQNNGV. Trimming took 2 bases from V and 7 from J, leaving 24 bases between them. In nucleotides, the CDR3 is TGTGCCAGCAGCTTAAAAATAGACCCAAGGAGCGACGAGGAGCAGTACTTC. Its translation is CASSLKIDPRSDEEQYF.

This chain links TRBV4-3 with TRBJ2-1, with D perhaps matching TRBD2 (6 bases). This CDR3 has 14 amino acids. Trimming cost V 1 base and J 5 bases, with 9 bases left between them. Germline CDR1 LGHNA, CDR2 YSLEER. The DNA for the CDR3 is TGCGCCAGCAGCCAAGGGCCGGGGGACAATGAGCAGTTCTTC. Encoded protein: CASSQGPGDNEQFF.

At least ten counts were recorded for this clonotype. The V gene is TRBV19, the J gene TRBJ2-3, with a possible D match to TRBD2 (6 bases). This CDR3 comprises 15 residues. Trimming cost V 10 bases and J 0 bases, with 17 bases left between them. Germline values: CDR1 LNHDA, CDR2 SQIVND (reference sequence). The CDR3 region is CATVEGRTSTDTQYF. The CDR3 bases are TGTGCCACCGTGGAGGGGAGAACTAGCACAGATACGCAGTATTTT.

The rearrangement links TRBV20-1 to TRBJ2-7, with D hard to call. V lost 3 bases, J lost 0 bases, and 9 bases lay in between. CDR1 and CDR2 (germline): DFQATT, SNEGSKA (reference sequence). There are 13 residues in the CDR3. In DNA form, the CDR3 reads TGCAGTGCTAGGTCGGAAAACTCCTACGAGCAGTACTTC. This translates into CSARSENSYEQYF.